Shown below are 30 T cell receptor beta chains from a single sample sequenced in a study of metastatic and nonmetastatic thyroid tumors. No patient received treatment before thyroid surgery. TCRdb re-clonotyped the PCR reads via MiXCR. The sample lists 30,000 to 45,000 clones, about 33% seen once, with about 15% in the top ten. The sample taken for sequencing was tumor tissue. These receptors were taken from a female donor with papillary thyroid cancer or a benign thyroid nodule (not recorded which). Some clones in this sample may be carry-over from other donors' samples.

This clone was seen a handful of times. The chain joins TRBV6-1 to TRBJ2-3; 9 bases map to TRBD2. In germline, CDR1 is MNHNS, CDR2 SASEGT. V lost 8 bases, J lost 3 bases, and 6 bases stayed unmatched. There are 14 residues in the CDR3. DNA for the CDR3: TGTGCCAGCCGGACAGCGGGAGGAACAGATACGCAGTATTTT. This encodes CASRTAGGTDTQYF.

V gene TRBV20-1 combines with J gene TRBJ1-1, with 8 bases identical to TRBD1. CDR1 and CDR2 from the germline V gene are DFQATT and SNEGSKA (reference sequence). The CDR3 contains 15 residues. After removal of 4 bases from V and 1 base from J, the junction contained 8 bases not matched to a gene. The CDR3, as DNA: TGCAGTGCTAAACGGACAGGGCCGTGGAACACTGAAGCTTTCTTT. Its translation: CSAKRTGPWNTEAFF.

This sequence joins TRBV28 and TRBJ2-5; TRBD2 matches 10 bases. The ends lost 7 bases at V and 6 bases at J; junction bases unmatched: 14. This CDR3 is 16 amino acids long. CDR1 and CDR2 from the germline V gene are MDHEN and SYDVKM. CDR3 sequence (DNA): TGTGCCAGCATCCCCCGGCTAGCGGGAGTCGCAAAGACCCAGTACTTC. Translation gives CASIPRLAGVAKTQYF.

The chain couples TRBV28 to TRBJ2-7; D is perhaps TRBD2 (5 bases). Per the germline V gene, CDR1 is MDHEN and CDR2 is SYDVKM. Trimming removed 7 bases at V and 3 bases at J, with 13 bases between. The CDR3 length is 13 residues. CDR3 residues: CASTPGIYYEQYF. The DNA of the CDR3 is TGTGCCAGCACCCCCGGGATATACTACGAGCAGTACTTC.

The chain combines TRBV18 with TRBJ1-1; no firm D call. The CDR3 covers 13 residues. Trimming removed 9 bases at V and 5 bases at J, with 16 bases between. Germline V lookup: CDR1 KGHSH, CDR2 LQKENI. The CDR3 sequence is CASSLERGTEAFF. In DNA form, the CDR3 reads TGTGCCAGTTCCTTAGAAAGAGGAACTGAAGCTTTCTTT.

This chain uses TRBV27 with TRBJ2-3; 9 nucleotides match TRBD1. The V and J ends lost 5 bases and 6 bases, in that order; junction bases with no gene match: 12. The CDR3 runs to 16 residues. Germline assignment: CDR1 MNHEY and CDR2 SMNVEV (reference sequence). The CDR3 is CASSTRDRVMMDTQYF. The CDR3 region has the DNA TGTGCCAGCAGTACCCGGGACAGGGTTATGATGGATACGCAGTATTTT.

The chain recombines TRBV6-1 with TRBJ2-7; D could derive from TRBD1 or TRBD2 (5 bases each). CDR3 size: 12 residues. The V gene lost 7 bases and the J gene lost 6 bases, with 13 bases spanning the gap. Germline V gene lookup returns CDR1 MNHNS and CDR2 SASEGT. CDR3 nucleotide sequence: TGTGCCAGCACCGGAGGTGGGGGCGAGCAGTACTTC. This codes for CASTGGGGEQYF.

A few counts support this clone. The chain carries TRBV30 and TRBJ1-2; D is uncertain. The germline V gene has CDR1 GTSNPN and CDR2 SVGIG (reference sequence). This CDR3 is built from 14 residues. The V and J ends lost 3 bases and 4 bases respectively, with 15 bases between them. The CDR3 coding sequence is TGTGCCTGGAGGGAAGGGAATCCTTCCTATGGCTACACCTTC. Protein product: CAWREGNPSYGYTF.

V usage is TRBV7-2 and J usage is TRBJ1-6; TRBD1 matches 7 bases. V was pared by 5 bases and J by 5 bases, with 6 bases of the junction left unmatched. In germline, CDR1 is SGHTA, CDR2 FQGNSA. This CDR3 region has 15 residues. CDR3 sequence (DNA): TGTGCCAGCAGCCCTACGGGACAGAATAATTCACCCCTCCACTTT. This translates into CASSPTGQNNSPLHF. The variable domain in full, completed from reference TRBV7-2 and TRBJ1-6, reads GAGVSQSPSNKVTEKGKDVELRCDPISGHTALYWYRQSLGQGLEFLIYFQGNSAPDKSGLPSDRFSAERTGGSVSTLTIQRTQQEDSAVYLCASSPTGQNNSPLHFGNGTRLTVT.

This clone was recorded a few times. This chain joins TRBV6-1 and TRBJ2-2, with D perhaps TRBD1 (5 bases). Germline CDR1 is MNHNS and CDR2 is SASEGT. The V and J ends lost 4 bases and 4 bases respectively, with 16 bases between them. The CDR3 runs to 16 residues. The DNA of the CDR3 is TGTGCCAGCAGTGTGGTAGGGGCCATTGGCACCGGGGAGCTGTTTTTT. Translation gives CASSVVGAIGTGELFF.

The V gene is TRBV7-2, the J gene TRBJ2-7, with D perhaps matching TRBD2 (6 bases). V was pared by 2 bases and J by 5 bases, with 10 bases between. CDR1 is SGHTA and CDR2 is FQGNSA in the germline V gene. The CDR3 is made up of 13 amino acids. The CDR3 is CASSLTGTDEQYF. The CDR3 DNA sequence: TGTGCCAGCAGCTTAACGGGGACTGACGAGCAGTACTTC.

The chain uses TRBV6-2 or TRBV6-3 and TRBJ2-7; D might be TRBD1 or TRBD2, each matching 5 bases. Germline CDR1 and CDR2: MNHEY and SVGEGT. The length of the CDR3 is 14 residues. Trimming cost V 0 bases and J 3 bases, with 9 bases left between them. The CDR3 bases are TGTGCCAGCAGTTACTCGGGGGTAGACTACGAGCAGTACTTC. It encodes CASSYSGVDYEQYF.

By frequency in the sample, this clone is large (0.1 to 1%). The chain carries TRBV5-1 and TRBJ2-7; 9 bases are a match to TRBD2. Losses at the gene ends were 2 bases for V and 5 bases for J; bases not matched to a gene: 2. Looked up from germline, CDR1 is SGHRS and CDR2 is YFSETQ. The CDR3 totals 13 residues. The CDR3: CASSLGTSNEQYF. The CDR3 region has the DNA TGCGCCAGCAGCTTAGGGACTAGCAACGAGCAGTACTTC.

The rearrangement joins TRBV11-3 to TRBJ2-7, with 7 bases aligning to TRBD1. The CDR3 runs to 13 residues. Trimming took 7 bases from V and 3 from J; bases not matched to a gene: 6. Germline loops: CDR1 SGHNT, CDR2 YENEEA. This CDR3 reads CASTLRTGYEQYF. The CDR3 nucleotides are TGTGCCAGCACTCTCAGGACAGGCTACGAGCAGTACTTC.

This clone was counted between two and nine times. The chain joins TRBV12-5 to TRBJ2-5; TRBD2 matches at 8 bases. The CDR3 has 14 amino acids. Per germline, CDR1 LGHNT and CDR2 FRNRAP. Unmatched junction bases numbered 7, after V lost 6 bases and J lost 4 bases. This CDR3 reads CASGPPGGRETQYF. CDR3 nucleotide sequence: TGTGCTAGTGGCCCCCCGGGGGGGAGAGAGACCCAGTACTTC.

In nucleotides, the CDR3 is TGTGCCACCAGTGACGCAGGGCGCGGCTACACCTTC. Protein sequence: CATSDAGRGYTF. This chain joins TRBV24-1 and TRBJ1-2; possibly TRBD1 for D (5 bases). V lost 4 bases and J lost 8, with 10 bases in between. CDR3 size: 12 residues. Germline CDR1 and CDR2: KGHDR and SFDVKD.

This clone was detected a few times. The chain employs TRBV7-2 and TRBJ2-3; D is unresolved. Between the trimmed V and J ends, which lost 5 bases and 6 bases, there was a span of 6 bases. Germline CDR1 reads SGHTA; CDR2 reads FQGNSA. The CDR3 contains 11 residues. In DNA form, the CDR3 reads TGTGCCAGCAGCCCCGCGGATACGCAGTATTTT. Its translation: CASSPADTQYF.

This clone was seen more than once but under ten times. The gene calls are TRBV15 and TRBJ1-1; D gene unclear. The CDR3 runs 12 residues. Germline CDR1 reads LNHNV; CDR2 reads YYDKDF (reference sequence). V was trimmed by 0 bases and J by 5 bases, leaving 4 bases between them. CDR3 DNA sequence: TGTGCCACCAGCAGAGATCAGACTGAAGCTTTCTTT. As protein: CATSRDQTEAFF.

The V call is TRBV30, the J call TRBJ2-2, with 8 bases matching TRBD2. V gave up 1 base and J gave up 7 bases; unmatched junction bases: 8. The CDR3 consists of 15 residues. Germline V gene lookup returns CDR1 GTSNPN and CDR2 SVGIG (reference sequence). DNA of the CDR3: TGTGCCTGGAGTGAAGCGGGAGTATATGGCGGGGAGCTGTTTTTT. Translated: CAWSEAGVYGGELFF.

This clone was recorded once. V is TRBV20-1 and J is TRBJ2-2; D may be TRBD1 or TRBD2 (6 bases each). CDR3 length: 13 residues. Germline CDR1 and CDR2: DFQATT and SNEGSKA (reference sequence). V dropped 3 bases and J dropped 3 bases, with 8 bases sitting between them. The CDR3 region has the DNA TGCAGTGCTAGTAGGGGGGACACCGGGGAGCTGTTTTTT. This codes for CSASRGDTGELFF.

J is TRBJ1-4 and V is TRBV27, with 8 bases that match TRBD1. The ends lost 5 bases at V and 8 bases at J; junction bases unmatched: 7. The CDR3 consists of 14 residues. The V gene's germline CDR1 is MNHEY and CDR2 SMNVEV (reference sequence). CDR3 coding DNA: TGTGCCAGCAGTCCGGGACAGGAGGGGGAAAAACTGTTTTTT. Its protein product is CASSPGQEGEKLFF.

Only a few counts were recorded for this clone. The chain uses TRBV7-9 and TRBJ1-5; no reliable D call. Germline V gene lookup returns CDR1 SEHNR and CDR2 FQNEAQ (reference sequence). The V gene lost 2 bases and the J gene lost 6 bases, with 5 bases spanning the gap. The CDR3 is 12 amino acids. In DNA form, the CDR3 reads TGTGCCAGCAGCTTATTAGCTCAGCCCCAGCATTTT. Encoded protein: CASSLLAQPQHF.

V gene TRBV7-3 combines with J gene TRBJ2-5, with 7 bases identical to TRBD2. CDR1 is SGHTA and CDR2 is FQGTGA in the germline V gene. The CDR3 is 14 residues long. Germline trimming cut 4 bases from V and 5 bases from J; bases unmatched to any gene: 7. The CDR3: CASSSGGRGETQYF. DNA of the CDR3: TGTGCCAGCAGCTCGGGGGGTCGAGGGGAGACCCAGTACTTC.

The chain is built from TRBV28 and TRBJ2-5, with 7 bases that match TRBD1. The CDR3 contains 15 residues. From germline, CDR1 is MDHEN and CDR2 SYDVKM. V lost 7 bases, J lost 2 bases, and 10 bases stayed unmatched. The CDR3 bases are TGTGCCAGCAACACCGACAGGGTACTTCAAGAGACCCAGTACTTC. It encodes CASNTDRVLQETQYF.

This clone was counted between two and nine times. The rearrangement links TRBV6-1 to TRBJ1-2; D is possibly TRBD1 (6 bases). Germline CDR1 reads MNHNS; CDR2 reads SASEGT. Trimming pared 7 bases from V and 4 bases from J, leaving 19 bases between. This CDR3 spans 15 amino acids. The CDR3 nucleotides read TGTGCCAGCACCGAAAGGGGGGGGCGCGGCTATGGCTACACCTTC. Translating it yields CASTERGGRGYGYTF.

The chain combines TRBV6-2 or TRBV6-3 with TRBJ2-7; TRBD1 aligns across 7 bases. The germline CDR1 and CDR2 sequences are MNHEY and SVGEGT. The CDR3 contains 15 residues. V dropped 5 bases and J dropped 0; count of bases not matched to a gene: 7. The CDR3 region is CASSPGTAYSYEQYF. For the CDR3, the DNA is TGTGCCAGCAGTCCCGGGACAGCATACTCCTACGAGCAGTACTTC.

This clone was counted between two and nine times. The J gene is TRBJ2-3, the V gene TRBV28; no firm D call. Germline V gene lookup returns CDR1 MDHEN and CDR2 SYDVKM. The CDR3 runs 13 residues. V was pared by 5 bases and J by 2 bases, with 8 bases between. The CDR3 bases are TGTGCCAGCAGTCCCCCCCTCACAGATACGCAGTATTTT. Protein: CASSPPLTDTQYF.

This clone has only a few counts. The V and J genes are TRBV12-5 and TRBJ2-7, with 9 bases that match TRBD2. The CDR3 covers 17 residues. Per germline, CDR1 LGHNT and CDR2 FRNRAP. Unmatched junction bases numbered 8, after V lost 1 base and J lost 1 base. The CDR3 protein is CASGLAVAGDGSYEQYF. The CDR3 DNA is TGTGCTAGTGGTTTGGCGGTAGCGGGAGACGGGTCCTACGAGCAGTACTTC. Full variable domain (rest looked up from reference TRBV12-5 and TRBJ2-7): DARVTQTPRHKVTEMGQEVTMRCQPILGHNTVFWYRQTMMQGLELLAYFRNRAPLDDSGMPKDRFSAEMPDATLATLKIQPSEPRDSAVYFCASGLAVAGDGSYEQYFGPGTRLTVT.

A single count supports this clone. This CDR3 reads CASSQDPGGNTIYF. The CDR3 nucleotides are TGCGCCAGCAGCCAAGACCCAGGGGGAAACACCATATATTTT. This chain joins TRBV4-1 and TRBJ1-3; maybe TRBD1 (5 bases). V was clipped by 0 bases and J by 4 bases, with 7 bases between them. The CDR3 covers 14 residues. Germline CDR1 and CDR2: MGHRA and YSYEKL.

The chain links TRBV6-1 to TRBJ1-1; TRBD1 agrees at 7 bases. CDR3 length: 15 residues. Germline trimming cut 6 bases from V and 2 bases from J; bases unmatched to any gene: 9. Germline V gives CDR1 MNHNS, CDR2 SASEGT. The DNA for the CDR3 is TGTGCCAGCAGATCCCCGACAGGGCTAAACACTGAAGCTTTCTTT. Its protein product is CASRSPTGLNTEAFF.